This T cell receptor (beta chain) was observed in a study of cytomegalovirus exposure and HLA in healthy donors. PCR was performed using 60 Vbeta and 13 Jbeta primers. Here immunoSEQ multiplex PCR was the method, and the copy in TCRdb shows in-frame clones only, minus some. The top ten hold approximately 6.9% of the sample, which has roughly 100,000 clones, roughly 76% seen once. The germline CDR1 and CDR2 sequences are GTSNPN and SVGIG (reference sequence). The CDR3 runs 12 residues. V gave up 8 bases and J gave up 0 bases, with 8 bases separating them. The rearrangement uses TRBV30 and TRBJ1-5; D is unclear. This sequence was found in a young man in good health and CMV-seropositive. The source material was PBMCs. CDR3 DNA sequence: TGTGCCCCTGAGGGTAGCAATCAGCCCCAGCATTTT. This translates into CAPEGSNQPQHF.